These 15 T cell receptor beta chains share one sample of origin, sequenced in a study of type 1 regulatory T cells. One entry per CDR3 protein, called by TCRdb with MiXCR from the reads. The sample holds under 75,000 distinct CDR3 sequences, around 21% seen once. These receptors have no identified antigens. General study points: Type 1 regulatory T cells had a more restricted TCR repertoire than non-type 1 regulatory T cells.

Source material: cultured type 1 regulatory T (Tr1) cells, either the whole culture or a sorted fraction (not recorded which). Every receptor here comes from a human donor in good health.

This chain connects TRBV7-6 to TRBJ2-7; D is perhaps TRBD2 (5 bases). V shed 2 bases and J shed 5 bases, with 10 bases lying between them. Germline V lookup: CDR1 SGHVS, CDR2 FNYEAQ. This CDR3 region has 13 residues. The DNA for the CDR3 is TGTGCCAGCAGCTTATTATGGGGAGACGAGCAGTACTTC. It translates to CASSLLWGDEQYF. Full variable domain (outside the CDR3, taken from reference TRBV7-6 and TRBJ2-7): GAGVSQSPRYKVTKRGQDVALRCDPISGHVSLYWYRQALGQGPEFLTYFNYEAQQDKSGLPNDRFSAERPEGSISTLTIQRTEQRDSAMYRCASSLLWGDEQYFGPGTRLTVT.

The J gene is TRBJ2-1, the V gene TRBV6-6; 9 bases match TRBD1. Germline V lookup: CDR1 MNHNY, CDR2 SVGAGI (reference sequence). Trimming cost V 8 bases and J 6 bases; bases outside gene matches: 8. The CDR3 is made up of 14 amino acids. CDR3 sequence: CASGLTTGGNEQFF. The CDR3 DNA follows: TGTGCCAGCGGCCTGACGACAGGGGGCAATGAGCAGTTCTTC.

V and J are TRBV12-3 or TRBV12-4 and TRBJ2-1; 13 bases map to TRBD2. The ends lost 6 bases at V and 7 bases at J; junction bases unmatched: 6. The CDR3 consists of 15 residues. The chain's CDR3 is CASSQGLAGLNEQFF. In nucleotides, the CDR3 is TGTGCCAGCAGCCAGGGACTAGCGGGACTTAATGAGCAGTTCTTC.

Only a few counts were recorded for this clonotype. This sequence joins TRBV10-3 and TRBJ1-4, with a possible D match to TRBD1 (5 bases). Germline assignment: CDR1 ENHRY and CDR2 SYGVKD. The CDR3 has 13 amino acids. Trimming stripped 10 bases from V and 5 bases from J, with 14 bases between. CDR3 sequence reads: CATSQVLNEKLFF. Written as DNA, the CDR3 is TGTGCCACTTCACAGGTCTTGAATGAAAAACTGTTTTTT.

The chain combines TRBV12-3 or TRBV12-4 with TRBJ2-7; D gene uncertain. The V end was cut by 9 bases, the J end by 6 bases, with 9 bases between. This CDR3 is 10 amino acids long. The CDR3: CASGYPEQYF. CDR3 coding DNA: TGTGCCAGTGGGTACCCCGAGCAGTACTTC.

DNA for the CDR3: TGTGCCAGCAGTCCCCGAGGAGGGGGGAACGAAAAACTGTTTTTT. It yields the protein CASSPRGGGNEKLFF. The rearrangement links TRBV6-5 to TRBJ1-4, with D tentatively TRBD1 (6 bases). CDR1 MNHEY and CDR2 SVGAGI come from the germline V gene. V was shortened by 5 bases and J by 8 bases, with 18 bases between the two germline ends. The CDR3 is made up of 15 amino acids.

The sample holds a few counts of this clonotype. The chain is built from TRBV3-1 and TRBJ1-2, with D unclear. This CDR3 is 11 amino acids long. From germline, CDR1 is LGHDT and CDR2 YNNKEL (reference sequence). Trimming pared 7 bases from V and 8 bases from J, leaving 11 bases between. CDR3 coding DNA: TGTGCCAGCACTGGGTCGTGGGGCTACACCTTC. As protein: CASTGSWGYTF. Complete variable domain (other parts from reference TRBV3-1 and TRBJ1-2): DTAVSQTPKYLVTQMGNDKSIKCEQNLGHDTMYWYKQDSKKFLKIMFSYNNKELIINETVPNRFSPKSPDKAHLNLHINSLELGDSAVYFCASTGSWGYTFGSGTRLTVV.

This clonotype rates as medium-sized. The gene calls are TRBV12-3 or TRBV12-4 and TRBJ2-2, with D hard to call. This CDR3 spans 11 amino acids. CDR3 DNA: TGTGCTGTCCGAAATACCGGGGAGCTGTTTTTT. This encodes CAVRNTGELFF.

The chain has TRBV18 and TRBJ2-1; D uncertain. V was clipped by 1 base and J by 10 bases, with 14 bases between them. The V gene's germline CDR1 is KGHSH and CDR2 LQKENI. There are 14 residues in the CDR3. DNA for the CDR3: TGTGCCAGCTCACCACTCCTTGCCGGCCGAGAGCAGTTCTTC. The encoded protein is CASSPLLAGREQFF.

The V and J genes are TRBV20-1 and TRBJ2-3; tentative D call: TRBD2 (6 bases). This CDR3 has 15 residues. Trimming pared 3 bases from V and 4 bases from J, leaving 17 bases between. CDR1 DFQATT and CDR2 SNEGSKA come from the germline V gene (reference sequence). The CDR3 sequence is CSARRPGAGADTQYF. The CDR3 DNA reads TGCAGTGCTAGGAGACCGGGAGCGGGCGCAGATACGCAGTATTTT.

The rearrangement uses TRBV20-1 and TRBJ2-1, with a possible D match to TRBD2 (7 bases). The V and J ends lost 5 bases and 10 bases respectively, with 21 bases between them. The CDR3 has 14 residues. Germline V gene data show CDR1 as DFQATT and CDR2 as SNEGSKA (reference sequence). CDR3 sequence: CSASGLGARGEQFF. The CDR3 bases are TGCAGTGCTTCCGGACTAGGGGCCAGGGGAGAGCAGTTCTTC.

With regard to this clonotype: One end of the junction does not line up with germline, which may come from a read error. The genes are TRBV6-2 or TRBV6-3 and TRBJ2-2; D is undetermined. The CDR3 spans 12 residues. Germline CDR1 MNHEY, CDR2 SVGEGT. CDR3 bases: TGTGCCGGCAGTTACTCCACCGGGGAGCTGTTTTTT. Translating gives CAGSYSTGELFF.

The rearrangement links TRBV12-3 or TRBV12-4 to TRBJ2-7; TRBD2 matches at 9 bases. V shed 8 bases, J shed 7 bases, and the junction held 15 bases outside the gene matches. The CDR3 sequence is 15 residues long. The CDR3 here is CASPGDGTSREEQYF. CDR3 nucleotides: TGTGCCAGCCCAGGTGATGGGACTAGCCGGGAAGAGCAGTACTTC.

The CDR3 region is CASSQPGSGANVLTF. The CDR3 nucleotides read TGTGCCAGCAGCCAACCAGGCTCTGGGGCCAACGTCCTGACTTTC. The J gene is TRBJ2-6, the V gene TRBV6-5; no clear D gene. The CDR3 extends over 15 amino acids. CDR1 and CDR2 from the germline V gene are MNHEY and SVGAGI. Trimming pared 6 bases from V and 0 bases from J, leaving 9 bases between.

This clonotype appeared many times. The V and J genes are TRBV9 and TRBJ1-1; possibly TRBD1 for D (5 bases). The CDR3 loop spans 16 amino acids. The ends were cut back, 4 bases at V and 0 bases at J, with 16 bases in the middle. CDR1 SGDLS and CDR2 YYNGEE come from the germline V gene. The CDR3, as DNA: TGTGCCAGCAGCACCCCGGCGGGGGGATTGAACACTGAAGCTTTCTTT. This sequence encodes CASSTPAGGLNTEAFF.